This paragraph covers one T cell receptor beta chain sequence. Its specificity is not known. The same CDR3 is also encoded by other DNA sequences in this sample. The data belong to a study of cytomegalovirus exposure and HLA in healthy donors. Study-level results: Productive status was seen about 90% or about 30% of the time for most TCR beta V segments in an earlier analysis. A later analysis linked a missense variant in DCLRE1C to the trimming of TCR beta V and J genes.

The primer mix had 60 Vbeta and 13 Jbeta primers. As handled by the study authors: In a later analysis, roughly 86 million unique TCR beta chains included roughly 11 million shared by two or more donors. Assay used: immunoSEQ multiplex PCR; TCRdb lists only in-frame clones, some missing. V and J calls plus clone size are reproduced from that table; the DNA served to infer D and trimming. Of 150,000 to 200,000 clones listed, under 85% are singletons. Trimming stripped 2 bases from V and 4 bases from J, with 3 bases between. CDR1 and CDR2 from the germline V gene are LNHDA and SQIVND (reference sequence). The CDR3 consists of 12 residues.

The receptor was derived from a woman aged 25 to 39 in good health and CMV-seronegative. The sequenced material came from PBMCs. The chain recombines TRBV19 with TRBJ2-1, with D uncertain. The CDR3: CASSISYNEQFF. DNA of the CDR3: TGTGCCAGTAGTATATCATACAATGAGCAGTTCTTC.